Listed below are T cell receptor beta chains from one sample, sequenced in a study of T cell repertoires in cytomegalovirus infection. The antigens these receptors bind are not known. MiXCR, applied by TCRdb to the reads, yields one record per CDR3 protein. Of approximately 910,000 distinct CDR3 sequences in the sample, roughly 31% were seen once. The sequences come from cultured CD8+ T cells from PBMCs, collected from culture after CMV antigen stimulation. The receptors come from a human donor in good health (CMV status not recorded). Some clones in this sample may be carry-over from other donors' samples. CDR3s include the opening cysteine and the closing phenylalanine or tryptophan. D genes are given only for firm matches. Some rows have no size entry. The others give once, few or many, or a class for an expanded clone.

cdr3_aa: CASSLPDSGSAYEQYF
cdr3_nt: TGCGCTAGCAGCTTGCCGGATTCAGGGTCCGCCTACGAGCAGTACTTC
v_call: TRBV5-1
clone_size: NA
d_call: NA
j_call: TRBJ2-7

cdr3_aa: CSARDGGGAYYGYTF
cdr3_nt: TGCAGTGCTAGAGATGGGGGGGGCGCTTACTATGGCTACACCTTC
v_call: TRBV20-1
clone_size: few
d_call: NA
j_call: TRBJ1-2

cdr3_aa: CASNFGQGNTGELFF
cdr3_nt: TGTGCCAGCAACTTCGGACAGGGTAACACCGGGGAGCTGTTTTTT
v_call: TRBV2
clone_size: NA
d_call: TRBD1
j_call: TRBJ2-2

cdr3_aa: CASSSSGAPVQPQHF
cdr3_nt: TGTGCCAGCAGTTCATCTGGGGCCCCTGTTCAGCCCCAGCATTTT
v_call: TRBV27
clone_size: many
d_call: NA
j_call: TRBJ1-5

cdr3_aa: CAISETTGDLRSPLHF
cdr3_nt: TGTGCCATCAGTGAGACGACAGGGGATTTGCGTTCACCCCTCCACTTT
v_call: TRBV10-3
clone_size: few
d_call: TRBD1
j_call: TRBJ1-6

cdr3_aa: CASSTPDRAPFSTEAFF
cdr3_nt: TGTGCCAGCAGTACCCCCGACAGGGCGCCTTTTAGCACTGAAGCTTTCTTT
v_call: TRBV28
clone_size: NA
d_call: TRBD1
j_call: TRBJ1-1

cdr3_aa: CATSRDGNTIYF
cdr3_nt: TGTGCCACCAGCAGAGATGGAAACACCATATATTTT
v_call: TRBV15
clone_size: few
d_call: NA
j_call: TRBJ1-3

cdr3_aa: CASSLGTGAPLHF
cdr3_nt: TGTGCCAGCAGCTTAGGGACGGGGGCACCCCTCCACTTT
v_call: TRBV5-4
clone_size: NA
d_call: NA
j_call: TRBJ1-6

cdr3_aa: CASSFMGQGTGYGYTF
cdr3_nt: TGTGCCAGCAGCTTCATGGGACAGGGGACGGGCTATGGCTACACCTTC
v_call: TRBV7-9
clone_size: few
d_call: TRBD1
j_call: TRBJ1-2

cdr3_aa: CATLGPVGEQFF
cdr3_nt: TGTGCCACCCTCGGACCAGTTGGTGAGCAGTTCTTC
v_call: TRBV19
clone_size: NA
d_call: NA
j_call: TRBJ2-1

cdr3_aa: CASSQSGTGQYNEQFF
cdr3_nt: TGCGCCAGCAGTCAATCGGGGACAGGGCAATACAATGAGCAGTTCTTC
v_call: TRBV23-1
clone_size: NA
d_call: TRBD1
j_call: TRBJ2-1

cdr3_aa: CASSHRGINQPQHF
cdr3_nt: TGTGCCAGCAGTCACCGGGGTATCAATCAGCCCCAGCATTTT
v_call: TRBV12-3/TRBV12-4
clone_size: many
d_call: NA
j_call: TRBJ1-5

cdr3_aa: CASSLGGGQGILNEQFF
cdr3_nt: TGTGCCAGCAGCTTAGGGGGGGGACAGGGAATCCTCAATGAGCAGTTCTTC
v_call: TRBV7-6
clone_size: many
d_call: TRBD1
j_call: TRBJ2-1

cdr3_aa: CASTAGGFDEQFF
cdr3_nt: TGTGCCAGCACAGCGGGGGGCTTCGATGAGCAGTTCTTC
v_call: TRBV27
clone_size: few
d_call: TRBD2
j_call: TRBJ2-1

cdr3_aa: CATSRVPRTGEDGYTF
cdr3_nt: TGTGCCACCAGCAGAGTTCCAAGAACAGGGGAGGATGGCTACACCTTC
v_call: TRBV15
clone_size: NA
d_call: TRBD1
j_call: TRBJ1-2

cdr3_aa: CASDFGTDYGYTF
cdr3_nt: TGTGCCAGTGACTTTGGGACTGACTATGGCTACACCTTC
v_call: TRBV19
clone_size: NA
d_call: NA
j_call: TRBJ1-2

cdr3_aa: CASWVPSTDTQYF
cdr3_nt: TGTGCCAGCTGGGTTCCTAGCACAGATACGCAGTATTTT
v_call: TRBV6-1
clone_size: many
d_call: NA
j_call: TRBJ2-3

cdr3_aa: CASSPSGGKSSYEQYF
cdr3_nt: TGTGCCAGCAGCCCATCAGGGGGCAAAAGCTCCTACGAGCAGTACTTC
v_call: TRBV7-8
clone_size: many
d_call: TRBD1
j_call: TRBJ2-7

cdr3_aa: CASSQEPRGGDTQYF
cdr3_nt: TGCGCCAGCAGCCAAGAACCTAGAGGGGGAGATACGCAGTATTTT
v_call: TRBV4-1
clone_size: few
d_call: NA
j_call: TRBJ2-3

cdr3_aa: CASSLAPTRPRGTQETQYF
cdr3_nt: TGTGCCAGCAGCTTAGCCCCGACTCGGCCGCGGGGTACCCAAGAGACCCAGTACTTC
v_call: TRBV11-2
clone_size: NA
d_call: NA
j_call: TRBJ2-5

cdr3_aa: CASSEAIGGFTGELFF
cdr3_nt: TGTGCCAGCAGTGAAGCGATCGGCGGATTCACCGGGGAGCTGTTTTTT
v_call: TRBV6-1
clone_size: few
d_call: NA
j_call: TRBJ2-2

cdr3_aa: CASSLGAPHQPQHF
cdr3_nt: TGTGCCAGCAGCCTTGGGGCCCCCCATCAGCCCCAGCATTTT
v_call: TRBV9
clone_size: NA
d_call: NA
j_call: TRBJ1-5

cdr3_aa: CSAIRQGSITGELFF
cdr3_nt: TGCAGTGCTATACGACAGGGATCAATCACCGGGGAGCTGTTTTTT
v_call: TRBV20-1
clone_size: few
d_call: TRBD1
j_call: TRBJ2-2

cdr3_aa: CASSLGPDTQYF
cdr3_nt: TGTGCCAGCAGCTTAGGCCCAGATACGCAGTATTTT
v_call: TRBV27
clone_size: many
d_call: NA
j_call: TRBJ2-3

cdr3_aa: CASSYGVGNSPLHF
cdr3_nt: TGTGCCAGCAGTTACGGGGTTGGTAATTCACCCCTCCACTTT
v_call: TRBV27
clone_size: few
d_call: NA
j_call: TRBJ1-6

cdr3_aa: CASSYPGIPRGDTQYF
cdr3_nt: TGTGCCAGCAGCTACCCGGGGATTCCACGGGGGGATACGCAGTATTTT
v_call: TRBV7-6
clone_size: few
d_call: NA
j_call: TRBJ2-3

cdr3_aa: CASSLEAIGKLFF
cdr3_nt: TGTGCCAGCAGCTTGGAAGCAATCGGAAAACTGTTTTTT
v_call: TRBV5-8
clone_size: few
d_call: NA
j_call: TRBJ1-4

cdr3_aa: CASSQDPLEGYTDTQYF
cdr3_nt: TGTGCCAGCAGCCAAGATCCCCTGGAAGGGTACACAGATACGCAGTATTTT
v_call: TRBV4-2
clone_size: NA
d_call: NA
j_call: TRBJ2-3

cdr3_aa: CASRGGSRVQPQHF
cdr3_nt: TGTGCCAGCAGAGGGGGTTCCAGGGTCCAGCCCCAGCATTTT
v_call: TRBV27
clone_size: few
d_call: NA
j_call: TRBJ1-5

cdr3_aa: CASSFTDRLFSNQPQHF
cdr3_nt: TGTGCCAGCAGTTTTACGGACAGATTGTTTAGCAATCAGCCCCAGCATTTT
v_call: TRBV12-3/TRBV12-4
clone_size: few
d_call: NA
j_call: TRBJ1-5

cdr3_aa: CASNLAWGDTEAFF
cdr3_nt: TGTGCCAGCAACTTAGCGTGGGGGGACACTGAAGCTTTCTTT
v_call: TRBV7-6
clone_size: NA
d_call: NA
j_call: TRBJ1-1

cdr3_aa: CASSPSVQGFEPDHYGYTF
cdr3_nt: TGTGCCAGCAGCCCGTCCGTACAGGGTTTCGAACCTGACCACTATGGCTACACCTTC
v_call: TRBV7-9
clone_size: many
d_call: NA
j_call: TRBJ1-2

cdr3_aa: CASSQYAGTGYDEQYF
cdr3_nt: TGCGCCAGCAGCCAATATGCCGGGACAGGGTACGACGAGCAGTACTTC
v_call: TRBV4-3
clone_size: NA
d_call: TRBD1
j_call: TRBJ2-7

cdr3_aa: CASSLLGGTNEKLFF
cdr3_nt: TGTGCCAGCAGCCTCCTGGGGGGGACTAATGAAAAACTGTTTTTT
v_call: TRBV5-5
clone_size: NA
d_call: NA
j_call: TRBJ1-4

cdr3_aa: CSAIARDGYTF
cdr3_nt: TGCAGTGCAATAGCTAGGGATGGCTACACCTTC
v_call: TRBV20-1
clone_size: NA
d_call: NA
j_call: TRBJ1-2

cdr3_aa: CASSFTGGFDTGELFF
cdr3_nt: TGTGCCAGCAGTTTCACAGGGGGCTTCGACACCGGGGAGCTGTTTTTT
v_call: TRBV12-3/TRBV12-4
clone_size: NA
d_call: TRBD1
j_call: TRBJ2-2

cdr3_aa: CASSQDPLAGSYNEQFF
cdr3_nt: TGCGCCAGCAGCCAAGACCCACTAGCGGGCTCCTACAATGAGCAGTTCTTC
v_call: TRBV4-3
clone_size: NA
d_call: TRBD2
j_call: TRBJ2-1

cdr3_aa: CASSFTGGYSNQPQHF
cdr3_nt: TGTGCCAGCAGTTTTACAGGGGGTTATAGCAATCAGCCCCAGCATTTT
v_call: TRBV27
clone_size: NA
d_call: TRBD1
j_call: TRBJ1-5

cdr3_aa: CASRGDSNEKLFF
cdr3_nt: TGCGCCAGCAGGGGGGATAGTAATGAAAAACTGTTTTTT
v_call: TRBV5-1
clone_size: NA
d_call: NA
j_call: TRBJ1-4

cdr3_aa: CASSVLTGSSYNEQFF
cdr3_nt: TGTGCCAGCAGCGTACTGACAGGTAGCTCCTACAATGAGCAGTTCTTC
v_call: TRBV9
clone_size: NA
d_call: NA
j_call: TRBJ2-1

cdr3_aa: CASSLSDSAYEQYF
cdr3_nt: TGTGCCAGCAGCTTATCTGACTCGGCCTACGAGCAGTACTTC
v_call: TRBV7-2
clone_size: many
d_call: NA
j_call: TRBJ2-7

cdr3_aa: CSARDRRTDTQYF
cdr3_nt: TGCAGTGCTAGGGACAGGCGAACAGATACGCAGTATTTT
v_call: TRBV20-1
clone_size: NA
d_call: TRBD1
j_call: TRBJ2-3

cdr3_aa: CASSQVWVSNQPQHF
cdr3_nt: TGCGCCAGCAGCCAAGTGTGGGTGAGCAATCAGCCCCAGCATTTT
v_call: TRBV4-1
clone_size: many
d_call: NA
j_call: TRBJ1-5

cdr3_aa: CASSQERGATYNEQFF
cdr3_nt: TGTGCCAGCAGCCAGGAGCGGGGGGCCACCTACAATGAGCAGTTCTTC
v_call: TRBV4-2
clone_size: NA
d_call: TRBD2
j_call: TRBJ2-1

cdr3_aa: CASTPQPTNTEAFF
cdr3_nt: TGTGCCAGTACCCCACAACCGACCAACACTGAAGCTTTCTTT
v_call: TRBV19
clone_size: NA
d_call: NA
j_call: TRBJ1-1